Following are 26 T cell receptor beta chains from one sample sequenced in a study of T-cell memory formation after mild COVID-19. Each CDR3 protein is one row after TCRdb ran MiXCR on the 5' RACE reads. The sample shows 350,000 or so distinct CDR3 sequences, 20% to 25% of them seen only once. Sequencing was performed on PBMCs or a T cell subset sorted from them (not recorded which). These receptors came from a man between 18 and 29 years old who had mild COVID-19 (a few samples of this study predate the infection). Cell type and time point are not known.

In this sample, this clonotype turned up a few times. The V call is TRBV20-1, the J call TRBJ2-1, with 7 nucleotides matching TRBD2. Germline V lookup: CDR1 DFQATT, CDR2 SNEGSKA (reference sequence). This CDR3 region has 20 residues. After removal of 4 bases from V and 8 bases from J, the junction contained 29 bases not matched to a gene. In DNA, the CDR3 is TGCAGTGCTATACACTCCCGGGCATTGAAGCCCGGGGGGTTTTCGGATGAGCAGTTCTTC. This encodes CSAIHSRALKPGGFSDEQFF.

This clonotype was seen ten or more times. The chain carries TRBV9 and TRBJ1-5, with a weak D call TRBD1 (5 bases). The germline V and J ends were trimmed by 4 bases and 2 bases, with 19 bases remaining between them. This CDR3 has 17 residues. The germline V gene encodes CDR1 SGDLS and CDR2 YYNGEE. In nucleotides, the CDR3 is TGTGCCAGCAGCCAGTGGGGGAGAGGTCCCGGCAATCAGCCCCAGCATTTT. It specifies CASSQWGRGPGNQPQHF.

The rearrangement links TRBV5-1 to TRBJ2-5; weak D call: TRBD1 (5 bases). V shed 4 bases and J shed 2 bases, with 12 bases lying between them. The CDR3 is 14 residues long. Germline CDR1 is SGHRS and CDR2 is YFSETQ. This CDR3 reads CASSPRTTQETQYF. In nucleotides, the CDR3 is TGCGCCAGCAGCCCTAGGACAACTCAAGAGACCCAGTACTTC.

V is TRBV7-8 and J is TRBJ2-5, with D perhaps matching TRBD1 or TRBD2 (7 bases each). Per the germline V gene, CDR1 is SGHVS and CDR2 is FQNEAQ. V lost 4 bases to trimming and J lost 5 bases, with 17 bases between them. This CDR3 is 15 amino acids long. CDR3 in amino acids: CASSWGGQGDETQYF. CDR3 DNA sequence: TGTGCCAGCAGCTGGGGGGGCCAGGGGGACGAGACCCAGTACTTC.

The V and J genes are TRBV7-3 and TRBJ2-1; 8 nucleotides match TRBD2. This CDR3 has 15 residues. V trimming: 5 bases; J trimming: 5 bases; junction bases outside the gene matches: 8. The V gene's germline CDR1 is SGHTA and CDR2 FQGTGA. The CDR3: CASSPSPAGDNEQFF. CDR3 sequence (DNA): TGTGCCAGCAGCCCTTCTCCAGCGGGGGACAATGAGCAGTTCTTC.

The table lists this clonotype with a few counts. The chain uses TRBV2 and TRBJ2-7; D call uncertain. V gave up 4 bases and J gave up 3 bases, with 10 bases separating them. Germline V lookup: CDR1 SNHLY, CDR2 FYNNEI. This CDR3 spans 13 amino acids. CDR3 region: CASSVLQIYEQYF. CDR3 in DNA: TGTGCCAGCAGTGTGCTTCAGATCTACGAGCAGTACTTC.

This clonotype was seen more than once but under ten times. DNA of the CDR3: TGTGCCAGCAGCCCTGAGATGGGTTCGGGGGCCTACAATGAGCAGTTCTTC. It encodes CASSPEMGSGAYNEQFF. J is TRBJ2-1 and V is TRBV7-8; weak D call: TRBD2 (6 bases). The germline CDR1 and CDR2 sequences are SGHVS and FQNEAQ. Trimming took 5 bases from V and 2 from J, leaving 19 bases between them. This CDR3 has 17 residues. Full variable domain (missing parts from reference TRBV7-8 and TRBJ2-1): GAGVSQSPRYKVAKRGQDVALRCDPISGHVSLFWYQQALGQGPEFLTYFQNEAQLDKSGLPSDRFFAERPEGSVSTLKIQRTQQEDSAVYLCASSPEMGSGAYNEQFFGPGTRLTVL.

This clonotype was seen more than once but under ten times. The chain carries TRBV6-1 and TRBJ2-2, with D maybe TRBD1 (6 bases). V was cut by 7 bases and J by 6 bases, with 12 bases left in between. Germline V gene lookup returns CDR1 MNHNS and CDR2 SASEGT. The CDR3 is 13 residues long. CDR3 nucleotide sequence: TGTGCCAGCAATCCCAGGGGTGCCGGGGAGCTGTTTTTT. Translating gives CASNPRGAGELFF.

This clonotype was observed a single time. The CDR3 spells CASSHVVGETQYF. The CDR3 coding sequence is TGCGCCAGCAGCCACGTGGTGGGAGAGACCCAGTACTTC. The J gene is TRBJ2-5, the V gene TRBV4-1; unclear D gene. The ends were cut back, 3 bases at V and 4 bases at J, with 9 bases in the middle. The CDR3 is made up of 13 amino acids. Germline V CDR1 and CDR2: MGHRA, YSYEKL.

The rearrangement links TRBV20-1 to TRBJ1-4, with D hard to call. Germline assignment: CDR1 DFQATT and CDR2 SNEGSKA (reference sequence). The CDR3 sequence is 16 residues long. V was pared by 1 base and J by 2 bases, with 14 bases between. CDR3 in amino acids: CSARAAQRGTNEKLFF. The CDR3 bases are TGCAGTGCTAGAGCCGCGCAGCGAGGGACTAATGAAAAACTGTTTTTT.

Turning to this clonotype: One end of the junction fails to match germline, which may point to a read error. The chain employs TRBV5-1 and TRBJ2-3, with 11 bases identical to TRBD2. CDR1 is SGHRS and CDR2 is YFSETQ in the germline V gene. The CDR3 is 15 amino acids. The CDR3 DNA follows: TGCGACAGCAGCGAGGGACTAGCGGGCACAGATACGCAGTATTTT. Protein product: CDSSEGLAGTDTQYF.

The sample holds a few counts of this clonotype. This chain joins TRBV7-3 and TRBJ2-2, with D possibly being TRBD2 (5 bases). Trimming left V 5 bases short and J 7 bases short, with 14 bases between. There are 14 residues in the CDR3. Germline V gene data show CDR1 as SGHTA and CDR2 as FQGTGA. CDR3 region: CASSPTLRGGELFF. The CDR3 DNA reads as TGTGCCAGCAGCCCCACCCTACGGGGCGGGGAGCTGTTTTTT.

This rearrangement joins TRBV28 to TRBJ2-7; either TRBD1 or TRBD2 may fit D (6 bases each). Trimming took off 7 bases at V and 5 bases at J, with 12 bases between the two ends. This CDR3 is built from 12 residues. The germline V gene has CDR1 MDHEN and CDR2 SYDVKM. CDR3 sequence: CASIGGRDEQYV. CDR3 nucleotides: TGTGCCAGCATCGGGGGCCGGGACGAGCAGTACGTC.

This clonotype was recorded a few times. CDR3 residues: CASSLASGGYTGELFF. Written as DNA, the CDR3 is TGCGCCAGCAGCTTGGCCAGCGGGGGGTACACCGGGGAGCTGTTTTTT. The chain couples TRBV5-1 to TRBJ2-2; TRBD2 aligns across 9 bases. Germline-derived CDR1 and CDR2 are SGHRS and YFSETQ. The CDR3 loop spans 16 amino acids. V shed 0 bases, J shed 3 bases, and the junction held 3 bases outside the gene matches.

The rearrangement links TRBV7-8 to TRBJ1-3, with 8 nucleotides matching TRBD1. J lost 4 bases, V lost 5 bases, and 4 bases had no gene match. The germline V gene encodes CDR1 SGHVS and CDR2 FQNEAQ. The CDR3 covers 14 residues. CDR3 in amino acids: CASSHGTGGNTIYF. CDR3 nucleotides: TGTGCCAGCAGCCACGGGACAGGCGGAAACACCATATATTTT.

This chain uses TRBV20-1 with TRBJ1-2; D not certain. Germline-derived CDR1 and CDR2 are DFQATT and SNEGSKA (reference sequence). Trimming pared 0 bases from V and 2 bases from J, leaving 7 bases between. The CDR3 has 13 residues. The CDR3 region is CSARDGWNYGYTF. The CDR3 DNA sequence: TGCAGTGCTAGAGATGGGTGGAACTATGGCTACACCTTC.

The genes are TRBV20-1 and TRBJ2-7, with a tentative D call TRBD2 (5 bases). Trimming shortened V by 5 bases and J by 4 bases, and 15 bases separated the two germline ends. Germline-derived CDR1 and CDR2 are DFQATT and SNEGSKA (reference sequence). The CDR3 totals 13 residues. CDR3 sequence (DNA): TGCAGTGCTTCCCCGTTAGGGAGTTACGAGCAGTACTTC. It codes for CSASPLGSYEQYF.

This clonotype was observed a few times. The CDR3 reads CASSLEAGDYGYTF. In nucleotides, the CDR3 is TGCGCCAGCAGCTTGGAAGCCGGTGACTATGGCTACACCTTC. The V call is TRBV5-1, the J call TRBJ1-2; D not certain. Trimming pared 0 bases from V and 3 bases from J, leaving 9 bases between. CDR1 and CDR2 from the germline V gene are SGHRS and YFSETQ. The CDR3 length is 14 residues.

The chain combines TRBV6-6 with TRBJ2-3, with TRBD2 matching over 11 bases. Germline trimming cut 11 bases from V and 2 bases from J; bases unmatched to any gene: 3. The CDR3 covers 13 residues. Germline CDR1 reads MNHNY; CDR2 reads SVGAGI (reference sequence). CDR3 nucleotide sequence: TGTGCCGGTAGCGGGGGGGCCACAGATACGCAGTATTTT. Translated, it gives CAGSGGATDTQYF.

In its sample, this clonotype was seen a few times. This chain uses TRBV6-5 with TRBJ2-2; 7 bases map to TRBD2. Germline-derived CDR1 and CDR2 are MNHEY and SVGAGI. CDR3 size: 16 residues. Trimming removed 2 bases from V and 6 bases from J; junction bases left unmatched: 9. The CDR3 loop reads CASSYGRGGYPGELFF. In DNA, the CDR3 is TGTGCCAGCAGTTACGGGAGGGGAGGATATCCCGGGGAGCTGTTTTTT.

V usage is TRBV5-1 and J usage is TRBJ2-2; a possible D gene is TRBD1 (6 bases). V lost 2 bases and J 9 bases, leaving 11 bases between the germline ends. The CDR3 is 13 residues long. Germline assignment: CDR1 SGHRS and CDR2 YFSETQ. The CDR3 is CASSLTDSRELFF. The CDR3 DNA reads TGCGCCAGCAGCTTAACGGACAGCAGGGAGCTGTTTTTT.

The chain couples TRBV4-3 to TRBJ2-4; TRBD1 or TRBD2 may be the D gene (5 bases each). Germline loops: CDR1 LGHNA, CDR2 YSLEER. The CDR3 consists of 13 residues. The V end was cut by 4 bases, the J end by 9 bases, with 13 bases between. CDR3 region: CASSRGQGGIQYF. CDR3 nucleotide sequence: TGCGCCAGCAGCCGGGGCCAAGGAGGCATTCAGTACTTC.

This clonotype was found a few times. CDR3: CASSLVAEGVGYTF. In DNA form, the CDR3 reads TGTGCCAGCAGCTTAGTGGCGGAAGGGGTGGGCTACACCTTC. The rearrangement links TRBV7-2 to TRBJ1-2; a possible D gene is TRBD1 (5 bases). The length of the CDR3 is 14 residues. The germline gives CDR1 SGHTA, CDR2 FQGNSA. V lost 1 base and J 8 bases, leaving 14 bases between the germline ends.

The gene calls are TRBV24-1 and TRBJ1-4, with TRBD1 matching 9 bases. V was clipped by 4 bases and J by 7 bases; unmatched bases: 6. Germline assignment: CDR1 KGHDR and CDR2 SFDVKD. CDR3 length: 15 amino acids. The CDR3 DNA is TGTGCCACCAGTGACCCGGGACAGGGTGGTGAAAAACTGTTTTTT. Protein sequence: CATSDPGQGGEKLFF.

In this sample, this clonotype turned up many times. One end of the junction does not line up with germline, which may come from a read error. This sequence joins TRBV5-1 and TRBJ2-3, with D perhaps matching TRBD2 (6 bases). This CDR3 region has 14 residues. The germline V gene has CDR1 SGHRS and CDR2 YFSETQ. CDR3 residues: CASSFGGATDTQYF. In DNA form, the CDR3 reads TGTGCCAGCAGTTTTGGAGGGGCCACAGATACGCAGTATTTT.

The V and J genes are TRBV14 and TRBJ2-1, with TRBD2 matching over 11 bases. The germline CDR1 and CDR2 sequences are SGHDN and FVKESK. With V trimmed by 2 bases and J by 4 bases, 4 bases remained unmatched. This CDR3 region has 16 residues. CDR3 in amino acids: CASSQPGLAVYNEQFF. Written as DNA, the CDR3 is TGTGCCAGCAGCCAACCGGGACTAGCGGTATACAATGAGCAGTTCTTC.